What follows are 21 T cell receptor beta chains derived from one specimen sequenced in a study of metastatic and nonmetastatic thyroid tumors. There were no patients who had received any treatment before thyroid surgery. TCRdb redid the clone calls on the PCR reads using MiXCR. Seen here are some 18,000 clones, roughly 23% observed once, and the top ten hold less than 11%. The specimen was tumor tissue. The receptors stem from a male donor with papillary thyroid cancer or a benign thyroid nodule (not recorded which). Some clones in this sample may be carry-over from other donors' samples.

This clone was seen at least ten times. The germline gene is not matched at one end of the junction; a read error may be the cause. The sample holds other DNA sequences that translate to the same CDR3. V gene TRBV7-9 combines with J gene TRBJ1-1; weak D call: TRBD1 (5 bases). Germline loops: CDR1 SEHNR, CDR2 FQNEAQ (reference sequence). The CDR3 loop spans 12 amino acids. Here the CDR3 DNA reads TGCGCCAGCAGGCCCGGGGGACTCACAGCTTTCTTT. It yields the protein CASRPGGLTAFF.

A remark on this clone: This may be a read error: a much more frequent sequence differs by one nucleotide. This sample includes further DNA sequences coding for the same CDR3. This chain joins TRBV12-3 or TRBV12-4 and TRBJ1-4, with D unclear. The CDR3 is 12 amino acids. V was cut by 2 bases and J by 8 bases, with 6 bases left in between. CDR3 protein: CASSLRDEKLFF. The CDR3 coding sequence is TGTGCCAGCAGTTTACGTGACGAAAAACTGTTTTTT.

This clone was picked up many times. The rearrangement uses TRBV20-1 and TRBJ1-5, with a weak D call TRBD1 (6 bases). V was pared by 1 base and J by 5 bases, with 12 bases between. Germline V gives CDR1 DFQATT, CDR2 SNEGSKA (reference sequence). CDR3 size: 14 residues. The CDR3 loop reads CSARGTGFDQPQHF. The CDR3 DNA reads TGCAGTGCTAGAGGCACAGGGTTCGATCAGCCCCAGCATTTT.

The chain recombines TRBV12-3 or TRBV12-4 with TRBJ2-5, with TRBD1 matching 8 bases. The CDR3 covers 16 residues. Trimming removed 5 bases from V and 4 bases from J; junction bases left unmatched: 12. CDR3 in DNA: TGTGCCAGCAGTCCAACGACGGGACAGGAATCAGAGACCCAGTACTTC. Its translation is CASSPTTGQESETQYF.

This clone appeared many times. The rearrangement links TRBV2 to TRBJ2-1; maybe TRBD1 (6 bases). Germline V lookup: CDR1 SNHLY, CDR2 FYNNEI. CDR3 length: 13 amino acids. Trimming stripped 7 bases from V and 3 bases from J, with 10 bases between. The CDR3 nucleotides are TGTGCCAGCACTGGACAGCTCTACAATGAGCAGTTCTTC. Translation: CASTGQLYNEQFF.

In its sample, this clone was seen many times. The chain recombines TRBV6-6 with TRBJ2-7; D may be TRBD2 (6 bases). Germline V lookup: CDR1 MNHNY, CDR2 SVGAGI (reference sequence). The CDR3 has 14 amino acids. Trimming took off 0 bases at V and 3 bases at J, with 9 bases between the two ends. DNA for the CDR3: TGTGCCAGCAGTTACTCCGGGGAGGTCTACGAGCAGTACTTC. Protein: CASSYSGEVYEQYF.

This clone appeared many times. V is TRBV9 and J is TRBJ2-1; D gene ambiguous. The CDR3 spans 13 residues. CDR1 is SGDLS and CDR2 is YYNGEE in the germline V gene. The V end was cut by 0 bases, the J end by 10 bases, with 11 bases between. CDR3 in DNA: TGTGCCAGCAGCGTAGGATCAAGTCAGGAGCAGTTCTTC. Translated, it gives CASSVGSSQEQFF.

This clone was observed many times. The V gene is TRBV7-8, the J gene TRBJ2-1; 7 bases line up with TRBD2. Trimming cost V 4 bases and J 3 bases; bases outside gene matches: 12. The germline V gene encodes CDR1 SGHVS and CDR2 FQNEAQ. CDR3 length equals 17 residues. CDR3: CASSSPLVSGGYNEQFF. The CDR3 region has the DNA TGTGCCAGCAGCTCCCCCCTTGTCTCGGGGGGCTACAATGAGCAGTTCTTC.

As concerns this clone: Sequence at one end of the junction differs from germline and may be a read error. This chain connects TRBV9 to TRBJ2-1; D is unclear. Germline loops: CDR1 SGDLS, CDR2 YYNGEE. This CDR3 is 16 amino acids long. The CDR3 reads CAIRRLLRHSYNEQLF. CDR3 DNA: TGTGCCATCAGACGGCTTCTACGCCACTCCTACAATGAGCAGTTGTTC.

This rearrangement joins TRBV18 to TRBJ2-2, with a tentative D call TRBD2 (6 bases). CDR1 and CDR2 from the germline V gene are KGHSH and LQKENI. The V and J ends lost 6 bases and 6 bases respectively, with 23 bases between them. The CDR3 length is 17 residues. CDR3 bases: TGTGCCAGCTCCCCTTTTGGGACTGGAGACCTGGCCGGGGAGCTGTTTTTT. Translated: CASSPFGTGDLAGELFF.

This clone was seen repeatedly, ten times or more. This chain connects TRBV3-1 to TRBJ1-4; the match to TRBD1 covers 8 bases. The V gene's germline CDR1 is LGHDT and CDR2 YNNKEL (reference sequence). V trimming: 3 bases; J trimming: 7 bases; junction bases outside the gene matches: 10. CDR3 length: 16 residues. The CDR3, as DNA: TGTGCCAGCAGCCACAGCGGACAGGGCGGAAGTGAAAAACTGTTTTTT. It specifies CASSHSGQGGSEKLFF.

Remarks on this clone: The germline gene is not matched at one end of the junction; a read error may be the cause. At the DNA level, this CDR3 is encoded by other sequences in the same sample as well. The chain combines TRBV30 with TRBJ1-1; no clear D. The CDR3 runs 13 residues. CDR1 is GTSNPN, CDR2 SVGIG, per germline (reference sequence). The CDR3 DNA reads TGTGCCTGGAGTGTGGTGCCGGGTACTGAGGCTTTCTTT. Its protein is CAWSVVPGTEAFF.

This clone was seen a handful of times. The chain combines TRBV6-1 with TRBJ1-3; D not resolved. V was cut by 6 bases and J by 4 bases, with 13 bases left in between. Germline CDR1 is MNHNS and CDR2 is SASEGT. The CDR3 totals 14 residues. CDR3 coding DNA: TGTGCCAGCAGCCCCTTAAATATGGGAAACACCATATATTTT. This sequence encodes CASSPLNMGNTIYF.

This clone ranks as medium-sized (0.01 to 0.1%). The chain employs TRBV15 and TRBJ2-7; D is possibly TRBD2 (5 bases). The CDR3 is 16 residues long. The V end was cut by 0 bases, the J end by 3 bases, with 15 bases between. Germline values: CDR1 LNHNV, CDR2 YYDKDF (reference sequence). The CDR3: CATSRDRDTRIYEQYF. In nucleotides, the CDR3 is TGTGCCACCAGCAGAGATCGTGATACTAGAATCTACGAGCAGTACTTC.

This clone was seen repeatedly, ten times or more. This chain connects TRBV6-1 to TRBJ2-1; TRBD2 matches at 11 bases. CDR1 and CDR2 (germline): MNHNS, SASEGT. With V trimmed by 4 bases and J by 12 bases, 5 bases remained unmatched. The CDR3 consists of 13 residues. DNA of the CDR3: TGTGCCAGCAGTGGACTAGCGGGAAGTGCGCAGTTCTTC. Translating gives CASSGLAGSAQFF.

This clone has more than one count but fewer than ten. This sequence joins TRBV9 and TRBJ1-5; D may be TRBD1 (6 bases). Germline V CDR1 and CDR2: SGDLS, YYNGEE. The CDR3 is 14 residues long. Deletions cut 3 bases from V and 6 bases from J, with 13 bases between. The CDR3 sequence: CASSAGVVGQPQHF. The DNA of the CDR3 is TGTGCCAGCAGCGCAGGGGTTGTGGGTCAGCCCCAGCATTTT. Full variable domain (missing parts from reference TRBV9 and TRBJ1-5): DSGVTQTPKHLITATGQRVTLRCSPRSGDLSVYWYQQSLDQGLQFLIQYYNGEERAKGNILERFSAQQFPDLHSELNLSSLELGDSALYFCASSAGVVGQPQHFGDGTRLSIL.

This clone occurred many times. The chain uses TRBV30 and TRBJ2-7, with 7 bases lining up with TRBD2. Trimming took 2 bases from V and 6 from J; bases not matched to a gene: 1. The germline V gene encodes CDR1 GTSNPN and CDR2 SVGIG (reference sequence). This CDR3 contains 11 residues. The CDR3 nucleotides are TGTGCCTGGAGTTGGGAGGGCGAGCAGTACTTC. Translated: CAWSWEGEQYF.

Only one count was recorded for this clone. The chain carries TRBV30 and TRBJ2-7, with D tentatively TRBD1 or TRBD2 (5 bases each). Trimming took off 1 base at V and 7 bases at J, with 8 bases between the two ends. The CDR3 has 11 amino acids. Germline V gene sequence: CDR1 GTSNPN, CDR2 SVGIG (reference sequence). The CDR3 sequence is CAWSGGREQYF. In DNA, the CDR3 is TGTGCCTGGAGTGGGGGGAGAGAGCAGTACTTC.

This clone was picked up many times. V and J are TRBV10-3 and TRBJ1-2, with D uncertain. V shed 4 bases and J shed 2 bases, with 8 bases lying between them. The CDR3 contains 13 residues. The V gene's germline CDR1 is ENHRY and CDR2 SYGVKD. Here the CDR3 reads CAISGAINYGYTF. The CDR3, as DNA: TGTGCCATCAGTGGAGCAATCAACTATGGCTACACCTTC.

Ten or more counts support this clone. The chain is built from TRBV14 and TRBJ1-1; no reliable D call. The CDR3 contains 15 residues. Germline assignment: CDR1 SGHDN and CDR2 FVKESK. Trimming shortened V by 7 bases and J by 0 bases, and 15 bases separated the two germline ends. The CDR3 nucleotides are TGTGCCAGCACGGATCTTCGGATAATGAACACTGAAGCTTTCTTT. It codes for CASTDLRIMNTEAFF.

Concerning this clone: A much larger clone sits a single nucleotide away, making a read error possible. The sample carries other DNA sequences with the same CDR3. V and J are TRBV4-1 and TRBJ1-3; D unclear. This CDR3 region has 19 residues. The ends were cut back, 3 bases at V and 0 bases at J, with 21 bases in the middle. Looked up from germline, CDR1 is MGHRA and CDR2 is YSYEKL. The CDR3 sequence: CASSQLGGVQLSSGNTIYF. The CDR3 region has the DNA TGCGCCAGCAGCCAGCTTGGTGGGGTACAGCTCAGCTCTGGAAACACCATATATTTT.